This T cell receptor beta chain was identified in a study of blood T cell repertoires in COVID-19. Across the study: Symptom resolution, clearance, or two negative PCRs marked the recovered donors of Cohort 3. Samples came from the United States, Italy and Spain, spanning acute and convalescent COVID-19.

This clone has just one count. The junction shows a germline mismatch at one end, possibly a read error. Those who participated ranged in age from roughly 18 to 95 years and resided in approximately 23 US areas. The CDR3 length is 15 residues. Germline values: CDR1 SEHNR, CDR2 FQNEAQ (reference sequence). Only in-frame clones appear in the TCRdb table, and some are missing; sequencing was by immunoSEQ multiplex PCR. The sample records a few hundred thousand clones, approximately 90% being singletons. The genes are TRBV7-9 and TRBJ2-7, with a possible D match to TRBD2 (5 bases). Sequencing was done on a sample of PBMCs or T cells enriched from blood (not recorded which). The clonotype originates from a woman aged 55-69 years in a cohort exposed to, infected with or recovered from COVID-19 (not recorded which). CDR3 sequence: CASSVALPVADEQYF. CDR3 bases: TGTGCCAGCAGCGTAGCGTTACCGGTCGCCGACGAGCAGTACTTC.